These T cell receptor beta chains were read from a single sample in a study of beta chain features in type 1 diabetes. The assay was immunoSEQ multiplex PCR, and TCRdb's table has in-frame clones only and misses some. This table has 350,000 to 450,000 clones, around 12% appearing once. What was sequenced was naive CD4+ T cells from blood. The receptors were sampled from a woman aged 18-35 years with type 1 diabetes. The CDR3 runs from the conserved cysteine through the conserved F or W. The order of the fields is CDR3 protein, CDR3 DNA, V gene, clone size, D gene, J gene. A D gene is named only where the DNA matches it firmly. Not every row has a clone size; where given, it reads once, few, many or a size class.

CDR3: CASSTGQVNEKLFF
DNA: TGTGCCAGCAGTACCGGACAGGTTAATGAAAAACTGTTTTTT
V: TRBV7-2
size: few
D: TRBD1
J: TRBJ1-4

CDR3: CASRGTGVGYTF
DNA: TGTGCCAGCCGGGGGACAGGGGTCGGCTACACCTTC
V: TRBV2
size: NA
D: TRBD1
J: TRBJ1-2

CDR3: CASSILTRGGNQPQHF
DNA: TGTGCCAGTAGTATACTTACCAGGGGAGGCAATCAGCCCCAGCATTTT
V: TRBV19
size: NA
D: NA
J: TRBJ1-5

CDR3: CASSRGTSGQETQYF
DNA: TGTGCCAGCAGCCGAGGGACTAGCGGCCAAGAGACCCAGTACTTC
V: TRBV28
size: few
D: TRBD2
J: TRBJ2-5

CDR3: CASTRTSGVDNEQFF
DNA: TGTGCCAGCACCCGGACTAGCGGAGTCGACAATGAGCAGTTCTTC
V: TRBV9
size: NA
D: TRBD2
J: TRBJ2-1

CDR3: CASSLQGAGETQYF
DNA: TGTGCCAGCAGTCTTCAGGGGGCGGGAGAGACCCAGTACTTC
V: TRBV6-5
size: NA
D: TRBD1
J: TRBJ2-5

CDR3: CASSQVLFETQYF
DNA: TGCGCCAGCAGCCAAGTACTGTTTGAGACCCAGTACTTC
V: TRBV4-1
size: few
D: NA
J: TRBJ2-5

CDR3: CASSVGSLWGHITGELFF
DNA: TGTGCCAGCAGCGTAGGGTCCCTCTGGGGACACATCACCGGGGAGCTGTTTTTT
V: TRBV9
size: NA
D: NA
J: TRBJ2-2

CDR3: CASSPEPDTEAFF
DNA: TGTGCCAGCTCACCAGAACCGGACACTGAAGCTTTCTTT
V: TRBV18
size: few
D: NA
J: TRBJ1-1

CDR3: CASSIRDAPPGASPLHF
DNA: TGTGCCAGCAGCATCCGGGATGCTCCCCCCGGAGCGTCACCCCTCCACTTT
V: TRBV7-9
size: NA
D: NA
J: TRBJ1-6

CDR3: CASSPGGAYGYTF
DNA: TGTGCCAGCAGTCCAGGGGGCGCGTATGGCTACACCTTC
V: TRBV28
size: few
D: TRBD1
J: TRBJ1-2

CDR3: CAWSTGGTYNEQFF
DNA: TGTGCCTGGAGCACAGGGGGGACGTATAATGAGCAGTTCTTC
V: TRBV30
size: NA
D: TRBD1
J: TRBJ2-1

CDR3: CASSQHGGAGANVLTF
DNA: TGTGCCAGCAGCCAGCATGGAGGGGCTGGGGCCAACGTCCTGACTTTC
V: TRBV7-3
size: NA
D: NA
J: TRBJ2-6

CDR3: CASSPQRGSYNEQFF
DNA: TGTGCCAGCTCACCCCAGCGGGGCTCCTACAATGAGCAGTTCTTC
V: TRBV18
size: NA
D: TRBD2
J: TRBJ2-1

CDR3: CASSYTSGVVHNEQFF
DNA: TGCGCCAGCAGTTACACTAGCGGGGTAGTTCACAATGAGCAGTTCTTC
V: TRBV10-2
size: NA
D: TRBD2
J: TRBJ2-1

CDR3: CAISGTGQGADEQFF
DNA: TGTGCCATCAGTGGTACGGGACAGGGGGCCGATGAGCAGTTCTTC
V: TRBV10-3
size: few
D: TRBD1
J: TRBJ2-1

CDR3: CASSVGSGTPQHF
DNA: TGTGCCAGCAGCGTAGGATCGGGAACTCCCCAGCATTTT
V: TRBV9
size: NA
D: NA
J: TRBJ1-5

CDR3: CASSSTYDTDTQYF
DNA: TGTGCCAGCAGTTCTACCTACGACACAGATACGCAGTATTTT
V: TRBV6-5
size: NA
D: NA
J: TRBJ2-3

CDR3: CASSLLPSGDQPQHF
DNA: TGCGCCAGCAGCCTACTACCCTCGGGGGATCAGCCCCAGCATTTT
V: TRBV4-1
size: few
D: NA
J: TRBJ1-5

CDR3: CASSTSLGGETQYF
DNA: TGTGCCAGCAGTACCTCGCTAGGGGGCGAGACCCAGTACTTC
V: TRBV27
size: few
D: TRBD1
J: TRBJ2-5

CDR3: CAMGQGASTDTQYF
DNA: TGTGCCATGGGCCAGGGGGCGAGCACAGATACGCAGTATTTT
V: TRBV7-2
size: few
D: TRBD1
J: TRBJ2-3

CDR3: CASSVGIGAGGYEQYF
DNA: TGTGCCAGCAGCGTAGGGATTGGGGCGGGAGGCTACGAGCAGTACTTC
V: TRBV9
size: NA
D: TRBD2
J: TRBJ2-7

CDR3: CATSRGQGHGYTF
DNA: TGTGCCACCAGCAGAGGACAGGGGCATGGCTACACCTTC
V: TRBV15
size: few
D: TRBD1
J: TRBJ1-2

CDR3: CASSTSEGPFF
DNA: TGTGCCAGCAGCACCAGCGAGGGTCCGTTCTTC
V: TRBV11-2
size: few
D: NA
J: TRBJ2-1

CDR3: CASSLEGTLGYTF
DNA: TGTGCCAGCAGCTTAGAAGGGACATTGGGCTACACCTTC
V: TRBV7-8
size: NA
D: NA
J: TRBJ1-2